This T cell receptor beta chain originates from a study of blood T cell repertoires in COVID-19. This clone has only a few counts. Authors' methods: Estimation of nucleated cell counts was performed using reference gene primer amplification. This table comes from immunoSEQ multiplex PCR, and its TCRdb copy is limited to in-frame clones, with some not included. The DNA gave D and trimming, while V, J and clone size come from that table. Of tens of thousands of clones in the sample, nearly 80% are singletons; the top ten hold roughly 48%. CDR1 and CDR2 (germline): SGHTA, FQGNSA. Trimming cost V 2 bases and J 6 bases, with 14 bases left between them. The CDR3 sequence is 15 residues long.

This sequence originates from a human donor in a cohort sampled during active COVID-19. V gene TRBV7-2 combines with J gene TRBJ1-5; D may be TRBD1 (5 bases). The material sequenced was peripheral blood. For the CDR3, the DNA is TGTGCCAGCAGCTTAAGGTCGCAGGGCCGTCAGCCCCAGCATTTT. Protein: CASSLRSQGRQPQHF.